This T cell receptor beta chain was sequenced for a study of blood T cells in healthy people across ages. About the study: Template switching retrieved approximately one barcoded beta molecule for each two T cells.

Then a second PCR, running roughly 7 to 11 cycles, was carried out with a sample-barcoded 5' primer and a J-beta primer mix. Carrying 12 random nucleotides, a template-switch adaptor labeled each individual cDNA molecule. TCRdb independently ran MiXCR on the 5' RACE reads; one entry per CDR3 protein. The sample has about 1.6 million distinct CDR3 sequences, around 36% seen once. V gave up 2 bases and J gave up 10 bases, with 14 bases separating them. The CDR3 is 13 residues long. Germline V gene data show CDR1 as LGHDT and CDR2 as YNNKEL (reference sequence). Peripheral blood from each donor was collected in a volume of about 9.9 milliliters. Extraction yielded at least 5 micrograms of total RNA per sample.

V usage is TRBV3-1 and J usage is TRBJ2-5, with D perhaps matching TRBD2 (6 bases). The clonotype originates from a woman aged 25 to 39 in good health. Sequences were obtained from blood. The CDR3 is CASSQRPGVGQYF. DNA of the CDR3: TGTGCCAGCAGCCAAAGGCCGGGGGTCGGCCAGTACTTC.